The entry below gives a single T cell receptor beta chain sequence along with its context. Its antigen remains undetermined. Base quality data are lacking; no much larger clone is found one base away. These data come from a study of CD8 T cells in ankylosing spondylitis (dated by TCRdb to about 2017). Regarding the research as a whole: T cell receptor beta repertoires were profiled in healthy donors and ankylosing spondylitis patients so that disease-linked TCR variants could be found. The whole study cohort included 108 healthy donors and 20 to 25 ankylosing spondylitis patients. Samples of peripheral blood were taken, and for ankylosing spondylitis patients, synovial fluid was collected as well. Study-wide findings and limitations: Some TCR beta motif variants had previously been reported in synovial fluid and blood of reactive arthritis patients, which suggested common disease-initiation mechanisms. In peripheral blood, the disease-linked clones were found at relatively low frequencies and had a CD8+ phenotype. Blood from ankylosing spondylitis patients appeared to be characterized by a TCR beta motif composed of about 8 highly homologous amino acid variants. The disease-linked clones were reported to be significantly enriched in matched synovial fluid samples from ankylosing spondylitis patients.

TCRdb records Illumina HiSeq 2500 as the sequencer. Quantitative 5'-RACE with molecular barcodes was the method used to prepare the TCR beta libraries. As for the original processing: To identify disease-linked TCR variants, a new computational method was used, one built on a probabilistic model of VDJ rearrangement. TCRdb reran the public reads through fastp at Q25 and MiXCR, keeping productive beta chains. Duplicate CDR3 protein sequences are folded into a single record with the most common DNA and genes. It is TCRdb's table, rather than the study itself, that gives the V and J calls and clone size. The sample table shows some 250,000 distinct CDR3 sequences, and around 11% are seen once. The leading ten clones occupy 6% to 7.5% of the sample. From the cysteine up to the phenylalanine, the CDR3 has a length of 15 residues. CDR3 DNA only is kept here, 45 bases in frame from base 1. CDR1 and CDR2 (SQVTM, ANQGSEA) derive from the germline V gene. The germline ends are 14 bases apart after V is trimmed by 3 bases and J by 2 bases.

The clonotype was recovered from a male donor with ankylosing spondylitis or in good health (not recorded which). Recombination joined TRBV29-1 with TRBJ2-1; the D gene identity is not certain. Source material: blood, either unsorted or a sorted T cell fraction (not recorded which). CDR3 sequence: CSVERQSQTYNEQFF. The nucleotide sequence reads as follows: TGCAGCGTTGAGAGGCAGTCACAAACCTACAATGAGCAGTTCTTC.